This T cell receptor beta chain originates from a study of shared clonotypes between healthy human individuals. The wider study: Aged between 18 and 49, the donors were a couple of women and a few men.

Method: immunoSEQ multiplex PCR; TCRdb's copy keeps in-frame clones and lacks some. The profile shows about a million clones, less than 85% of them singletons. This TCR was recovered from a man between 18 and 29 years old in good health. Material for sequencing was memory CD4+ T cells sorted from blood. Indicated subset: CD45RA-negative fraction.

CDR3 DNA: TGTGCCAGCAGCCCGGACGGCCCTGCAACTAATGAAAAACTGTTTTTT. As protein: CASSPDGPATNEKLFF. This rearrangement joins TRBV7-9 to TRBJ1-4; D gene ambiguous. The V gene lost 5 bases and the J gene lost 0 bases, with 13 bases spanning the gap. Germline CDR1 is SEHNR and CDR2 is FQNEAQ (reference sequence). This CDR3 is built from 16 residues. The full variable domain, with the rest looked up from reference TRBV7-9 and TRBJ1-4, is DTGVSQNPRHKITKRGQNVTFRCDPISEHNRLYWYRQTLGQGPEFLTYFQNEAQLEKSRLLSDRFSAERPKGSFSTLEIQRTEQGDSAMYLCASSPDGPATNEKLFFGSGTQLSVL.